This T cell receptor beta chain was observed in a study of blood T cell repertoires in COVID-19. Study details: Nucleic acid was either cDNA or gDNA, and it came from T cells, B-cell-depleted T cells, or PBMCs.

Per the authors' pipeline: The assay estimated nucleated cells by amplifying reference gene primers. Measured with immunoSEQ multiplex PCR; TCRdb has only the in-frame clones, and not every one. For V, J and clone size, that table is used; D and trimming come from the DNA. The sample lists 140,000 or so clones; around 90% were seen once. Germline CDR1 and CDR2: MDHEN and SYDVKM. Trimming removed 6 bases from V and 0 bases from J, with 8 bases in between. This CDR3 is 14 amino acids long. This TCR derives from a man between 65 and 79 years old with acute or convalescent COVID-19. This chain uses TRBV28 with TRBJ2-2; D gene ambiguous. The sequenced sample consisted of peripheral blood. This chain's CDR3 is CASSPHTNTGELFF. CDR3 coding DNA: TGTGCCAGCAGCCCACATACGAACACCGGGGAGCTGTTTTTT.